This record covers a single TCR beta chain. Sorting of unstimulated PBMCs yielded separate CD3+CD4+ and CD3+CD8+ fractions. This specimen comes from a study of T cell clones after liver transplantation. About the research overall: Apart from a few HCV-positive recipients, transplants were for non-autoimmune, non-viral reasons.

V shed 3 bases, J shed 4 bases, and the junction held 5 bases outside the gene matches. Germline V gives CDR1 GTSNPN, CDR2 SVGIG (reference sequence). The CDR3 is made up of 14 amino acids. The protocol was immunoSEQ multiplex PCR, while the TCRdb copy is restricted to in-frame clones and leaves out a portion. In the table there are 90,000 to 120,000 clones, 80% to 85% of which are singletons. The chain couples TRBV30 to TRBJ2-1, with 8 bases fitting TRBD2. This sample comprised CD4+ T cells from blood, obtained before liver transplant. The TCR sequence derives from a human donor who received a liver transplant. CDR3 amino acids: CAWRELAGYNEQFF. For the CDR3, the DNA is TGTGCCTGGAGGGAGCTAGCGGGTTACAATGAGCAGTTCTTC.